This T cell receptor beta chain was identified in a study of OX40 agonist ivuxolimab in advanced cancers. About the research overall: Given to patients was ivuxolimab, an agonistic anti-OX40 (CD134) antibody. Of the participants, under 50% had some prior anti-PD-1, anti-PD-L1 or anti-CTLA-4 therapy, which was allowed.

Study-level points and caveats: In the 0.1 to 3.0 mg/kg range, CD4+ and CD8+ blood T cells had expanded clonally by week 6.

This clone was counted only a few times. Its specificity is not known. The table came from immunoSEQ multiplex PCR; TCRdb's copy has only in-frame clones and leaves some out. The data show about 32,000 clones, under 90% seen once. CDR1 is SGHRS and CDR2 is YFSETQ in the germline V gene. The V end was cut by 0 bases, the J end by 0 bases, with 10 bases between. The CDR3 contains 17 residues. This sequence originates from an adult with an advanced solid tumor such as melanoma, head and neck, liver or kidney cancer. The source material was CD4+ or CD8+ T cells sorted from blood, sampled in a trial of the OX40 agonist ivuxolimab. The chain uses TRBV5-1 and TRBJ2-6; D is uncertain. CDR3 residues: CASSLAVTDSGANVLTF. CDR3 DNA: TGCGCCAGCAGCTTGGCCGTTACGGACTCTGGGGCCAACGTCCTGACTTTC. Using reference TRBV5-1 and TRBJ2-6 for the parts outside the CDR3, the full variable domain is KAGVTQTPRYLIKTRGQQVTLSCSPISGHRSVSWYQQTPGQGLQFLFEYFSETQRNKGNFPGRFSGRQFSNSRSEMNVSTLELGDSALYLCASSLAVTDSGANVLTFGAGSRLTVL.